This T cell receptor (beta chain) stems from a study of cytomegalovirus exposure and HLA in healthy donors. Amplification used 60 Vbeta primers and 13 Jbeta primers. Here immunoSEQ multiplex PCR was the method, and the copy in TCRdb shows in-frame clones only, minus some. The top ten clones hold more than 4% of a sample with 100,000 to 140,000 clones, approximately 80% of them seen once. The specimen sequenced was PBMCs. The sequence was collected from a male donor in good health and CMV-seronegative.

CDR3 region: CASSLQAGTYNEQFF. In nucleotides, the CDR3 is TGTGCCAGCAGCTTACAAGCGGGGACGTACAATGAGCAGTTCTTC. This chain uses TRBV7-8 with TRBJ2-1; 7 bases are shared with TRBD2. The V segment lost 2 bases and the J segment 4 bases; nucleotides outside the gene matches: 5. This CDR3 contains 15 residues. From germline, CDR1 is SGHVS and CDR2 FQNEAQ.